One and the same sample provided the 23 T cell receptor beta chains below, sequenced in a study of CXCR3-negative and CXCR3-positive naive CD8 T cells. These TCRs' antigens remain unknown. Study-level points and caveats: TRB CDR3s were more hydrophobic in CXCR3-positive than in CXCR3-negative naive cells.

Preparation of TRB cDNA libraries relied on 5' RACE carrying UMI labels. One entry per CDR3 protein, without DNA, is what TCRdb gives after re-calling the 5' RACE reads. The sample table sets out about 140,000 distinct CDR3 sequences. The sample comprised naive CXCR3+ CD8+ T cells from blood. This sample's subset: CD45RO-CCR7+CD27+CD95- naive CD8+ T cells expressing CXCR3 (TNR3+). The source is a human donor in good health. Some clones in this sample may be carry-over from other donors' samples.

CDR3 residues: CASSLAASLLNTEAFF. V and J are TRBV7-6 and TRBJ1-1. CDR1 SGHVS and CDR2 FNYEAQ come from the germline V gene. This CDR3 region has 16 residues.

The chain employs TRBV28 and TRBJ2-7. The CDR3 is 13 amino acids. CDR1 MDHEN and CDR2 SYDVKM come from the germline V gene. The CDR3 loop is CASSLDYPNEQYF.

This sequence joins TRBV7-6 and TRBJ1-1. CDR1 and CDR2 (germline): SGHVS, FNYEAQ. The CDR3 contains 14 residues. Here the CDR3 reads CASSREDSNTEAFF.

This chain links TRBV12-3 or TRBV12-4 with TRBJ2-1. The CDR3 contains 14 residues. CDR3 sequence reads: CASETGGLYNEQFF.

The chain joins TRBV27 to TRBJ2-1. CDR3 length equals 13 residues. The germline V gene has CDR1 MNHEY and CDR2 SMNVEV (reference sequence). The CDR3 loop reads CASSFSRWGEQFF.

The chain uses TRBV5-4 and TRBJ2-1; lacking DNA, the TRBD1 call made by TCRdb goes unchecked. Per germline, CDR1 SGHNT and CDR2 YYREEE (reference sequence). The CDR3 loop spans 14 amino acids. The CDR3 reads CASSLEGGYNEQFF.

The genes are TRBV20-1 and TRBJ2-1; as DNA is missing, the TRBD2 call by TCRdb cannot be tested. Germline CDR1 and CDR2: DFQATT and SNEGSKA (reference sequence). The CDR3 runs 19 residues. The CDR3 is CSARDRPSGGGSSYNEQFF.

The V gene is TRBV20-1, the J gene TRBJ2-4; TCRdb's assignment of TRBD2 cannot be checked, as there is no DNA. CDR1 is DFQATT and CDR2 is SNEGSKA in the germline V gene (reference sequence). This CDR3 is built from 14 residues. The CDR3 sequence is CSAHALAGGNIQYF.

The chain links TRBV29-1 to TRBJ2-7; TCRdb's assignment of TRBD1 cannot be checked, as there is no DNA. Germline V lookup: CDR1 SQVTM, CDR2 ANQGSEA. The CDR3 extends over 14 amino acids. This CDR3 is CSVLGAGGGGEQYF.

The chain employs TRBV7-2 and TRBJ2-5; the TCRdb D gene call, TRBD2, has no DNA to confirm it. The length of the CDR3 is 20 residues. CDR1 and CDR2 (germline): SGHTA, FQGNSA. Here the CDR3 reads CASSLVLAWVAGGLRETQYF.

J is TRBJ2-7 and V is TRBV9; the D call from TCRdb, TRBD1, cannot be confirmed without DNA. Germline lookup yields CDR1 SGDLS and CDR2 YYNGEE. The CDR3 length is 15 residues. The CDR3 here is CASSAAGQPTYEQYF.

The chain employs TRBV2 and TRBJ2-5. Germline loops: CDR1 SNHLY, CDR2 FYNNEI. The CDR3 has 16 residues. The CDR3 region is CASSISFTEAIETQYF.

V usage is TRBV15 and J usage is TRBJ2-3; without DNA, the TCRdb call of TRBD2 cannot be checked. Germline lookup yields CDR1 LNHNV and CDR2 YYDKDF (reference sequence). There are 16 residues in the CDR3. CDR3: CATSREGLAGADTQYF. Looking up the rest from reference TRBV15 and TRBJ2-3 gives the full variable domain: DAMVIQNPRYQVTQFGKPVTLSCSQTLNHNVMYWYQQKSSQAPKLLFHYYDKDFNNEADTPDNFQSRRPNTSFCFLDIRSPGLGDTAMYLCATSREGLAGADTQYFGPGTRLTVL.

V gene TRBV24-1 combines with J gene TRBJ2-1; TCRdb reports TRBD2, a call that lacks DNA to check it against. The CDR3 contains 16 residues. The germline V gene has CDR1 KGHDR and CDR2 SFDVKD. This chain's CDR3 is CATSDYSGSSYNEQFF.

This chain joins TRBV9 and TRBJ2-1; TCRdb calls TRBD2, which cannot be checked without DNA. CDR1 and CDR2 (germline): SGDLS, YYNGEE. The length of the CDR3 is 20 residues. The CDR3 region is CASSSPSGLAGLPSYNEQFF.

The chain carries TRBV7-9 and TRBJ2-3; TCRdb names TRBD2, which stays unverified in the absence of DNA. Germline V gene data show CDR1 as SEHNR and CDR2 as FQNEAQ (reference sequence). This CDR3 is built from 16 residues. This chain's CDR3 is CASRRPSGGAYDTQYF.

This chain joins TRBV4-2 and TRBJ2-7; TCRdb proposes TRBD1, but this gene call is untestable without DNA. The germline gives CDR1 LGHNA, CDR2 YNFKEQ. The CDR3 runs to 14 residues. The CDR3 protein is CASSQGQGADEQYF.

The chain links TRBV2 to TRBJ1-6; TCRdb reports TRBD1, a call that lacks DNA to check it against. From germline, CDR1 is SNHLY and CDR2 FYNNEI. This CDR3 is 15 amino acids long. CDR3 residues: CATKSWDSAESPLHF.

The chain recombines TRBV14 with TRBJ2-2. This CDR3 region has 14 residues. Germline CDR1 SGHDN, CDR2 FVKESK. The CDR3 loop is CASSQTMNTGELFF. The whole variable domain, remainder taken from reference TRBV14 and TRBJ2-2, is EAGVTQFPSHSVIEKGQTVTLRCDPISGHDNLYWYRRVMGKEIKFLLHFVKESKQDESGMPNNRFLAERTGGTYSTLKVQPAELEDSGVYFCASSQTMNTGELFFGEGSRLTVL.

The chain recombines TRBV29-1 with TRBJ2-4; TCRdb proposes TRBD1, but this gene call is untestable without DNA. The CDR3 totals 19 residues. CDR1 and CDR2 from the germline V gene are SQVTM and ANQGSEA. CDR3 in amino acids: CSVEGGGVLSADHGNIQYF.

This sequence joins TRBV15 and TRBJ2-5; TCRdb designates TRBD1, a call that cannot be tested without DNA. Germline CDR1 reads LNHNV; CDR2 reads YYDKDF (reference sequence). This CDR3 comprises 13 residues. CDR3 sequence reads: CATSSRWGETQYF.

This chain links TRBV28 with TRBJ2-1; TCRdb's D call of TRBD2 is untestable without DNA. There are 15 residues in the CDR3. Germline lookup yields CDR1 MDHEN and CDR2 SYDVKM. The CDR3: CASSLASPYPNEQFF.

The chain joins TRBV29-1 to TRBJ2-1; TCRdb returns TRBD1, unconfirmable since there is no DNA. The CDR3 sequence is 15 residues long. Germline V gene data show CDR1 as SQVTM and CDR2 as ANQGSEA. The CDR3 spells CSVEPPPGTGNEQFF.